Below, 2 T cell receptor beta chains from the same sample are listed, as sequenced in a study of blood T cell repertoires in COVID-19. Assay used: immunoSEQ multiplex PCR; TCRdb lists only in-frame clones, some missing. The profile covers 250,000 to 300,000 clones, with over 85% appearing a single time and 1.9% taken by the ten largest. The sequencing sample was made of PBMCs or T cells enriched from blood (not recorded which). Receptors were obtained from a woman aged 55-70 years who had recovered from COVID-19.

V usage is TRBV19 and J usage is TRBJ2-4, with TRBD2 matching 10 bases. The V segment lost 5 bases and the J segment 2 bases; nucleotides outside the gene matches: 15. This CDR3 region has 19 residues. Per the germline V gene, CDR1 is LNHDA and CDR2 is SQIVND (reference sequence). Here the CDR3 DNA reads TGTGCCAGTAGTCCCCAGGGACTAGCGACGCTAGGATCCAAAAACATTCAGTACTTC. Translation: CASSPQGLATLGSKNIQYF.

This clone was seen only once. The V call is TRBV30, the J call TRBJ1-2; TRBD1 agrees at 7 bases. Trimming cost V 1 base and J 6 bases; bases outside gene matches: 5. Looked up from germline, CDR1 is GTSNPN and CDR2 is SVGIG (reference sequence). This CDR3 has 13 amino acids. The CDR3 bases are TGTGCCTGGAGTGGGACAGGAGTCAATGGCTACACCTTC. Its protein product is CAWSGTGVNGYTF.